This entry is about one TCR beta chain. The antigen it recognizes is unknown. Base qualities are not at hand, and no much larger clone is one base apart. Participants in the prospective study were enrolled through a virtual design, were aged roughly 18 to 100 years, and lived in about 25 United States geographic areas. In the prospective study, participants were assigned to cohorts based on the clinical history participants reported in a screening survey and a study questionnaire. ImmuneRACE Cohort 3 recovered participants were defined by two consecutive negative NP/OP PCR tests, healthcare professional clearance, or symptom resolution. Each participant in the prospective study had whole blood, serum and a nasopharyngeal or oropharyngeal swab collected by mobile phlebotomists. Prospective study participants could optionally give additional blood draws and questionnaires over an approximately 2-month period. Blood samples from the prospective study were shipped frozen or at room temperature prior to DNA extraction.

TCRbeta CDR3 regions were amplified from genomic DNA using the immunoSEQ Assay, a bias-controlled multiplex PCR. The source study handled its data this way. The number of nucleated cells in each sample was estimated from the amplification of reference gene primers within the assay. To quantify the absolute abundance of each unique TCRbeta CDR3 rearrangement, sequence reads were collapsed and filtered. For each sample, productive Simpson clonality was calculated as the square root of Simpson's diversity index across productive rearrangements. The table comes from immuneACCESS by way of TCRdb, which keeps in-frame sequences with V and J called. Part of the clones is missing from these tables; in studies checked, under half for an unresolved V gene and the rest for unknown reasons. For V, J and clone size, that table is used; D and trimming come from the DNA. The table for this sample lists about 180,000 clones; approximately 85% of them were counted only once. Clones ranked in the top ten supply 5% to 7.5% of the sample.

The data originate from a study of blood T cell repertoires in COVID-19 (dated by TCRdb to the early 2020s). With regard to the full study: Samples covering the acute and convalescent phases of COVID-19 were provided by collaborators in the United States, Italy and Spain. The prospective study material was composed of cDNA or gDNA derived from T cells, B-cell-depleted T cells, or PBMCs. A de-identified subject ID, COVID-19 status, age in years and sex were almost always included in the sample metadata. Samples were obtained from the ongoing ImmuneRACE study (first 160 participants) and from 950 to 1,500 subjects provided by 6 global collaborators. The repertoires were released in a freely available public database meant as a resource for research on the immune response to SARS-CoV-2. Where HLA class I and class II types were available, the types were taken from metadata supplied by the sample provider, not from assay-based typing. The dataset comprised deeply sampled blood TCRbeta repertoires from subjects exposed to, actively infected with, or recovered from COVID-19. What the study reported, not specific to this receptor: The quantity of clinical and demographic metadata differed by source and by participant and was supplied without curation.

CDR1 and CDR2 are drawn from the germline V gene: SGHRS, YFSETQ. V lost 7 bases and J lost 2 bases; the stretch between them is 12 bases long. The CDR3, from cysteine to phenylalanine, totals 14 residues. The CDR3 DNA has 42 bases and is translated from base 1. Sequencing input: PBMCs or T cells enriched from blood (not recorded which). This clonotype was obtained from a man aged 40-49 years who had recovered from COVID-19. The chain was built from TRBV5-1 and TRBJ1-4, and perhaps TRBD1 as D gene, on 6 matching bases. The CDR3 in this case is CASGLTGTNEKLFF. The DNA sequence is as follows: TGCGCCAGCGGACTGACAGGCACTAATGAAAAACTGTTTTTT.